This passage covers 29 T cell receptor beta chains from one sample sequenced in a study of vaccination and CD4 T cells after COVID-19. Which antigens these TCRs recognize remains unknown. The Oncomine TCR Beta short-read assay was what sequenced the DNA obtained from cultured CD4+ T cells. TCRdb re-analysed the PCR reads in MiXCR, keeping a single row per CDR3 protein. This sample has 15,000 to 20,000 distinct CDR3 sequences, with 56% found just once. Specified treatment: approximately nine-day PBMC culture with coronavirus spike peptide pools or control peptides (ViraFEST assay). Sequenced material: CD4+ T cells from blood, cultured in vitro. The receptors were sampled from a human donor who had recovered from COVID-19.

The chain uses TRBV20-1 and TRBJ2-5; 7 bases are a match to TRBD2. The germline V gene has CDR1 DFQATT and CDR2 SNEGSKA (reference sequence). This CDR3 has 12 amino acids. The J segment lost 5 bases and the V segment lost 5 bases, leaving 5 bases of the junction unmatched. In nucleotides, the CDR3 is TGCAGTGCTTACACTAGCGCCGAGACCCAGTACTTC. Its translation: CSAYTSAETQYF.

This clonotype was seen a few times. The chain recombines TRBV11-3 with TRBJ2-2; TRBD1 agrees at 8 bases. Germline V CDR1 and CDR2: SGHNT, YENEEA. The CDR3 covers 12 residues. The V segment lost 5 bases and the J segment 11 bases; nucleotides outside the gene matches: 4. For the CDR3, the DNA is TGTGCCAGCAGCCCTACAGGGGGAGAGCTGTTTTTT. Its protein is CASSPTGGELFF.

This clonotype was seen a few times. The chain has TRBV7-2 and TRBJ2-5; D ambiguous. V lost 0 bases, J lost 5 bases, and 7 bases lay in between. Per germline, CDR1 SGHTA and CDR2 FQGNSA. The CDR3 spans 13 residues. The CDR3 loop reads CASSLAIRETQYF. Written as DNA, the CDR3 is TGTGCCAGCAGCTTAGCCATCCGGGAGACCCAGTACTTC.

This chain uses TRBV20-1 with TRBJ2-2; D is possibly TRBD2 (6 bases). V lost 0 bases, J lost 6 bases, and 8 bases lay in between. CDR3 size: 13 residues. CDR1 and CDR2 from the germline V gene are DFQATT and SNEGSKA (reference sequence). CDR3 amino acids: CSARESGAGELFF. CDR3 sequence (DNA): TGCAGTGCTAGAGAATCGGGGGCCGGGGAGCTGTTTTTT.

This clonotype turned up a few times. The gene calls are TRBV9 and TRBJ1-2; the D gene is possibly TRBD1 (5 bases). The CDR3 has 14 residues. V lost 3 bases and J 2 bases, leaving 11 bases between the germline ends. Germline V gene data show CDR1 as SGDLS and CDR2 as YYNGEE. DNA of the CDR3: TGTGCCAGCAGCGGAGAACCAGGGAACTATGGCTACACCTTC. Translated, it gives CASSGEPGNYGYTF.

The rearrangement uses TRBV20-1 and TRBJ2-7, with 12 bases matching TRBD2. The J segment lost 4 bases and the V segment lost 4 bases, leaving 5 bases of the junction unmatched. CDR3 length: 14 residues. In germline, CDR1 is DFQATT, CDR2 SNEGSKA (reference sequence). CDR3 in DNA: TGCAGTGCTAAGCAACTAGCGGGAGGATACGAGCAGTACTTC. The encoded protein is CSAKQLAGGYEQYF.

The chain recombines TRBV5-1 with TRBJ1-6; 9 nucleotides agree with TRBD1. The CDR3 totals 14 residues. Germline loops: CDR1 SGHRS, CDR2 YFSETQ. V trimming: 2 bases; J trimming: 8 bases; junction bases outside the gene matches: 2. The chain's CDR3 is CASSLQGADSPLHF. CDR3 DNA: TGCGCCAGCAGCTTACAGGGGGCCGATTCACCCCTCCACTTT.

The genes are TRBV2 and TRBJ1-6; D unresolved. CDR1 is SNHLY and CDR2 is FYNNEI in the germline V gene. V lost 3 bases, J lost 6 bases, and 9 bases lay in between. The CDR3 is 14 residues long. CDR3 residues: CASSELQPNSPLHF. CDR3 coding DNA: TGTGCCAGCAGTGAGTTACAGCCTAATTCACCCCTCCACTTT.

V usage is TRBV7-9 and J usage is TRBJ1-2; tentative D call: TRBD1 (5 bases). Germline CDR1 SEHNR, CDR2 FQNEAQ (reference sequence). This CDR3 comprises 13 residues. V lost 2 bases, J lost 4 bases, and 8 bases lay in between. DNA for the CDR3: TGTGCCAGCAGCTTATTTGGGGGCTATGGCTACACCTTC. Protein product: CASSLFGGYGYTF.

This clonotype was detected only a few times. This chain joins TRBV19 and TRBJ1-5; 10 bases map to TRBD1. Germline values: CDR1 LNHDA, CDR2 SQIVND (reference sequence). The CDR3 runs to 16 residues. Losses at the gene ends were 7 bases for V and 0 bases for J; bases not matched to a gene: 6. CDR3 region: CASTRQGADSNQPQHF. The CDR3 DNA reads TGTGCCAGTACCAGACAGGGGGCGGATAGCAATCAGCCCCAGCATTTT.

As for this clonotype: Germline is not matched at one junction end, which may reflect a read error. This chain links TRBV6-2 or TRBV6-3 with TRBJ1-2; maybe TRBD1 (6 bases). This CDR3 spans 14 amino acids. The germline V gene encodes CDR1 MNHEY and CDR2 SVGEGT. Here the CDR3 reads CASSEQGYGNGYTF. The CDR3 coding sequence is TGTGCCAGCAGTGAACAGGGATATGGGAATGGATACACCTTC.

This chain links TRBV15 with TRBJ2-5, with D possibly TRBD2 on 6 matching bases. Between the trimmed V and J ends, which lost 7 bases and 5 bases, there was a span of 17 bases. Germline V gene lookup returns CDR1 LNHNV and CDR2 YYDKDF (reference sequence). This CDR3 region has 14 residues. The DNA for the CDR3 is TGTGCCACCACCGATCGGCGGGGTAGTGAGACCCAGTACTTC. Amino acid sequence: CATTDRRGSETQYF. Full variable domain (remainder filled in from reference TRBV15 and TRBJ2-5): DAMVIQNPRYQVTQFGKPVTLSCSQTLNHNVMYWYQQKSSQAPKLLFHYYDKDFNNEADTPDNFQSRRPNTSFCFLDIRSPGLGDTAMYLCATTDRRGSETQYFGPGTRLLVL.

The V gene is TRBV6-5, the J gene TRBJ2-5, with TRBD2 matching 13 bases. Germline CDR1 MNHEY, CDR2 SVGAGI. The CDR3 extends over 16 amino acids. Unmatched junction bases numbered 5, after V lost 2 bases and J lost 5 bases. CDR3 amino acids: CASSYTGLAGRETQYF. CDR3 DNA: TGTGCCAGCAGTTACACGGGACTAGCGGGACGTGAGACCCAGTACTTC.

This rearrangement joins TRBV10-3 to TRBJ2-5, with 10 bases fitting TRBD2. The CDR3 has 16 residues. Germline CDR1 reads ENHRY; CDR2 reads SYGVKD. J gave up 5 bases and V 3 bases, and 9 bases lay outside the gene matches. The DNA for the CDR3 is TGTGCCATCAGTGAAGGGGGAAGTAGCGGGAGGGAGACCCAGTACTTC. Protein: CAISEGGSSGRETQYF.

This chain uses TRBV6-2 or TRBV6-3 with TRBJ2-1, with a possible D match to TRBD2 (6 bases). Germline V gene lookup returns CDR1 MNHEY and CDR2 SVGEGT. The germline V and J ends were trimmed by 8 bases and 6 bases, with 11 bases remaining between them. The CDR3 length is 12 residues. The chain's CDR3 is CASGGWRNEQFF. CDR3 coding DNA: TGTGCCAGCGGAGGGTGGCGCAATGAGCAGTTCTTC.

The rearrangement uses TRBV2 and TRBJ2-7; 10 bases match TRBD2. The CDR3 length is 17 residues. V was clipped by 3 bases and J by 6 bases; unmatched bases: 14. Germline V lookup: CDR1 SNHLY, CDR2 FYNNEI. The CDR3 nucleotides are TGTGCCAGCAGTGATGGGGCTAGCGGGAGTGGTCCGAGCGAGCAGTACTTC. Translation: CASSDGASGSGPSEQYF. Based on the CDR3 plus reference TRBV2 and TRBJ2-7, the full variable domain is EPEVTQTPSHQVTQMGQEVILRCVPISNHLYFYWYRQILGQKVEFLVSFYNNEISEKSEIFDDQFSVERPDGSNFTLKIRSTKLEDSAMYFCASSDGASGSGPSEQYFGPGTRLTVT.

The genes are TRBV19 and TRBJ1-3; no clear D. CDR1 is LNHDA and CDR2 is SQIVND in the germline V gene (reference sequence). The ends were cut back, 10 bases at V and 0 bases at J, with 13 bases in the middle. CDR3 length: 14 amino acids. The CDR3 DNA reads as TGTGCCACCTCGCAGCTTCACTCTGGAAACACCATATATTTT. It translates to CATSQLHSGNTIYF.

V usage is TRBV30 and J usage is TRBJ1-2, with D uncertain. The CDR3 totals 13 residues. Germline V lookup: CDR1 GTSNPN, CDR2 SVGIG (reference sequence). CDR3 residues: CASIPQSRLFSTF. The CDR3 bases are TGTGCTAGCATACCCCAAAGCCGGTTGTTCTCCACCTTC.

V usage is TRBV9 and J usage is TRBJ2-2; no firm D call. Germline V gene lookup returns CDR1 SGDLS and CDR2 YYNGEE. Trimming pared 4 bases from V and 7 bases from J, leaving 8 bases between. The CDR3 is 12 residues long. The CDR3 region has the DNA TGTGCCAGCAGCCCTTTCCTCGGGGAGCTGTTTTTT. This codes for CASSPFLGELFF.

This clonotype was recorded a few times. The rearrangement links TRBV7-9 to TRBJ2-1, with a weak D call TRBD1 (6 bases). The V and J ends lost 2 bases and 1 base respectively, with 15 bases between them. CDR1 SEHNR and CDR2 FQNEAQ come from the germline V gene (reference sequence). CDR3 length: 17 residues. CDR3 in DNA: TGTGCCAGCAGCTTACAGTTAAGGACAGTTTCCTACAATGAGCAGTTCTTC. It codes for CASSLQLRTVSYNEQFF.

This clonotype showed up just a few times. The chain joins TRBV20-1 to TRBJ1-2, with D possibly TRBD1 on 5 matching bases. Germline V gives CDR1 DFQATT, CDR2 SNEGSKA (reference sequence). The ends were cut back, 0 bases at V and 7 bases at J, with 15 bases in the middle. This CDR3 has 14 amino acids. As DNA, the CDR3 is TGCAGTGCTAGAGATCAAAGGGGAATCACTGGCTACACCTTC. It translates to CSARDQRGITGYTF.

The chain is built from TRBV20-1 and TRBJ2-3; D possibly corresponds to TRBD2 (5 bases). This CDR3 region has 13 residues. The germline CDR1 and CDR2 sequences are DFQATT and SNEGSKA (reference sequence). CDR3 sequence (DNA): TGCACCCAAGCGGACCGTCGCACAGATACGCAGTATTTT. Translated, it gives CTQADRRTDTQYF.

The chain carries TRBV7-2 and TRBJ1-6; D is unclear. Germline V CDR1 and CDR2: SGHTA, FQGNSA. This CDR3 has 14 residues. With 5 bases removed from V and 7 bases from J, the gap between germline ends came to 12 bases. CDR3 nucleotides: TGTGCCAGCAGCGACGACAATAGGAATTCACCCCTCCACTTT. Translated, it gives CASSDDNRNSPLHF.

The chain combines TRBV30 with TRBJ2-3; 8 positions agree with TRBD1. The CDR3 extends over 14 amino acids. V lost 8 bases and J lost 4; bases outside the gene matches: 11. CDR1 is GTSNPN, CDR2 SVGIG, per germline (reference sequence). CDR3 sequence: CALDRGYPADTQYF. The CDR3 coding sequence is TGTGCCCTAGACAGGGGCTATCCGGCAGATACGCAGTATTTT.

The V call is TRBV2, the J call TRBJ2-5, with D uncertain. CDR3 length: 12 amino acids. Trimming left V 6 bases short and J 0 bases short, with 5 bases between. Germline CDR1 and CDR2: SNHLY and FYNNEI. The CDR3 DNA reads TGTGCCAGCAGATCCTACCAAGAGACCCAGTACTTC. This sequence encodes CASRSYQETQYF.

The rearrangement links TRBV20-1 to TRBJ1-2; TRBD1 is a possible D gene (5 bases). Per the germline V gene, CDR1 is DFQATT and CDR2 is SNEGSKA (reference sequence). The V gene lost 2 bases and the J gene lost 4 bases, with 14 bases spanning the gap. CDR3 length: 14 residues. The CDR3 region is CSARPPRDGYGYTF. CDR3 nucleotide sequence: TGCAGTGCTAGACCACCTAGGGACGGCTATGGCTACACCTTC.

The chain uses TRBV30 and TRBJ1-2; D remains ambiguous. The CDR3 contains 13 residues. V was cut by 3 bases and J by 4 bases, with 12 bases left in between. CDR1 and CDR2 (germline): GTSNPN, SVGIG (reference sequence). The CDR3 sequence: CAWSGFISYGYTF. CDR3 in DNA: TGTGCCTGGAGCGGGTTCATCAGCTATGGCTACACCTTC.

The J gene is TRBJ2-7, the V gene TRBV11-3; no definite D call. In germline, CDR1 is SGHNT, CDR2 YENEEA. V was cut by 3 bases and J by 6 bases, with 12 bases left in between. The CDR3 runs 13 residues. The CDR3 region has the DNA TGTGCCAGCAGCTTCTCTCTGTCGGGCGAGCAGTACTTC. As protein: CASSFSLSGEQYF. Full variable domain (rest looked up from reference TRBV11-3 and TRBJ2-7): EAGVVQSPRYKIIEKKQPVAFWCNPISGHNTLYWYLQNLGQGPELLIRYENEEAVDDSQLPKDRFSAERLKGVDSTLKIQPAELGDSAVYLCASSFSLSGEQYFGPGTRLTVT.

This clonotype was observed a handful of times. This chain links TRBV6-2 or TRBV6-3 with TRBJ2-5; possibly TRBD2 for D (7 bases). The CDR3 runs 13 residues. Germline V lookup: CDR1 MNHEY, CDR2 SVGEGT. V lost 1 base and J lost 7, with 10 bases in between. CDR3 sequence (DNA): TGTGCCAGCAGTTACTACAGGGAGGGGACCCAGTACTTC. It is translated as CASSYYREGTQYF.